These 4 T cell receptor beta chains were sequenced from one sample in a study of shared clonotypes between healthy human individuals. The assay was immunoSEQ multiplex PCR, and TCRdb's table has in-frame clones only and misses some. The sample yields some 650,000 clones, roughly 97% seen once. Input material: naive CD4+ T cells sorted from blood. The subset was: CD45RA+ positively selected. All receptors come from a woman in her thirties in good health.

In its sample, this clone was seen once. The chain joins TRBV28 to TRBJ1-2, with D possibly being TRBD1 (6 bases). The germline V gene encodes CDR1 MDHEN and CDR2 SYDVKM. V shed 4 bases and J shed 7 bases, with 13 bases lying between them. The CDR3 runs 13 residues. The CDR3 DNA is TGTGCCAGCAGTTGGCCCGGGGGCGGTGGCTACACCTTC. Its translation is CASSWPGGGGYTF.

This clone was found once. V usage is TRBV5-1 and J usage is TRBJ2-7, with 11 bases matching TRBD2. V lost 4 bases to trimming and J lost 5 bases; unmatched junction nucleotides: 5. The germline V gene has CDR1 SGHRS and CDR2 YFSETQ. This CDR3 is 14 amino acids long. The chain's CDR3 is CASSDIAGGHEQYF. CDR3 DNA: TGCGCCAGCAGCGACATAGCGGGGGGGCACGAGCAGTACTTC.

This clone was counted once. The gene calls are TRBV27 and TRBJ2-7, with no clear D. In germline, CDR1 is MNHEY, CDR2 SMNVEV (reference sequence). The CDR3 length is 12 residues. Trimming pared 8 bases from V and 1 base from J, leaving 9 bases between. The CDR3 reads CASGTVSYEQYF. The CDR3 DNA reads TGTGCCAGCGGAACGGTTTCCTACGAGCAGTACTTC.

The CDR3: CSVDGLQGRLNQPQHF. The CDR3 DNA is TGCAGCGTCGACGGGCTGCAGGGGCGTTTGAATCAGCCCCAGCATTTT. The chain couples TRBV29-1 to TRBJ1-5, with D maybe TRBD1 (6 bases). In germline, CDR1 is SQVTM, CDR2 ANQGSEA. With 6 bases removed from V and 4 bases from J, the gap between germline ends came to 22 bases. The CDR3 has 16 amino acids.